This TCR beta chain appears in the sequencing data of a study of blood T cell repertoires in COVID-19. Study-wide context: Acute and convalescent COVID-19 specimens originated in the United States, Italy and Spain. PBMCs, B-cell-depleted T cells, or T cells provided the cDNA or gDNA that made up the material.

Germline-derived CDR1 and CDR2 are ENHRY and SYGVKD. Trimming pared 6 bases from V and 4 bases from J, leaving 7 bases between. CDR3 size: 12 residues. As originally analysed: From reference gene primer amplification, estimates of nucleated cell counts were derived. Using immunoSEQ multiplex PCR, the repertoire was profiled, and TCRdb retains in-frame clones only, with some absent. V, J and clone size derive from that table, while D and trimming were established from the DNA sequence. The data show about 250,000 clones, around 91% seen once. The TCR originated in a woman aged 60 to 75 with COVID-19, enrolled during active disease. The sequenced sample was peripheral blood. This chain uses TRBV10-3 with TRBJ1-5; D remains unclear. CDR3 residues: CAIRGENQPQHF. Written as DNA, the CDR3 is TGTGCCATCAGGGGCGAGAATCAGCCCCAGCATTTT.